The text below deals with one T cell receptor beta chain. The CDR3 length is 15 residues. Trimming removed 5 bases from V and 6 bases from J; junction bases left unmatched: 11. Germline-derived CDR1 and CDR2 are SGHTA and FQGNSA. This entry is derived from a study of technical replicates of blood from a few donors. TCRdb's copy holds only in-frame clones and misses some; the assay was immunoSEQ multiplex PCR. The table has about 60,000 clones, about 90% seen once; the top ten hold around 5.5%. The chain recombines TRBV7-2 with TRBJ2-3, with 7 bases matching TRBD2. Sequenced sample: PBMCs. This receptor was taken from a human donor in good health. Some clones in this sample may be carry-over from other donors' samples. In DNA form, the CDR3 reads TGTGCCAGCAGCCAATGGGGGGGGAGCGGGGATACGCAGTATTTT. This encodes CASSQWGGSGDTQYF. The full variable domain, with the rest looked up from reference TRBV7-2 and TRBJ2-3, is GAGVSQSPSNKVTEKGKDVELRCDPISGHTALYWYRQSLGQGLEFLIYFQGNSAPDKSGLPSDRFSAERTGGSVSTLTIQRTQQEDSAVYLCASSQWGGSGDTQYFGPGTRLTVL.